This TCR beta chain was recovered during a study of vaccination and CD4 T cells after COVID-19. Study context: Controls used CEFX viral epitopes (positive), HIV-1 Nef peptides (negative), or no peptide.

With 3 bases clipped from V and 4 bases from J, the junction kept 5 bases outside the gene matches. CDR3 length: 14 amino acids. Germline CDR1 and CDR2: SGHAT and FQNNGV. The Oncomine TCR Beta short-read assay was applied to DNA of cultured CD4+ T cells. Investigators isolated genomic DNA from cultured CD4+ T cells. One entry per CDR3 protein results from TCRdb running MiXCR on the PCR reads. The sample has about 17,000 distinct CDR3 sequences, just under 30% seen once. Treatment in this sample: roughly nine-day PBMC culture with coronavirus spike peptide pools or control peptides (ViraFEST assay). A few counts support this clonotype. Its specificity is not known.

The sequencing input was cultured CD4+ T cells from blood. This clonotype originated in a human donor with COVID-19. The V gene is TRBV11-2, the J gene TRBJ1-1, with 7 positions matching TRBD1. Here the CDR3 reads CASSLTTGITEAFF. The CDR3, as DNA: TGTGCCAGCAGCTTGACGACAGGGATCACTGAAGCTTTCTTT. The full variable domain, its missing parts supplied by reference TRBV11-2 and TRBJ1-1, is EAGVAQSPRYKIIEKRQSVAFWCNPISGHATLYWYQQILGQGPKLLIQFQNNGVVDDSQLPKDRFSAERLKGVDSTLKIQPAKLEDSAVYLCASSLTTGITEAFFGQGTRLTVV.